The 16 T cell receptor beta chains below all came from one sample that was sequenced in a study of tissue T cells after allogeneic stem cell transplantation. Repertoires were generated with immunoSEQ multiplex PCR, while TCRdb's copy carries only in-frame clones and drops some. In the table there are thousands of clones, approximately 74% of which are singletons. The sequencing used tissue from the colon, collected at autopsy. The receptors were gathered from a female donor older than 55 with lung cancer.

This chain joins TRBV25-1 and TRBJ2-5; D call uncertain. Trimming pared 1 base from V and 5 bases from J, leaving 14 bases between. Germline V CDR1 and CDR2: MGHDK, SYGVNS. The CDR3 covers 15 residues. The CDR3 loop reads CASSEWGSARETQYF. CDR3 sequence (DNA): TGTGCCAGCAGTGAATGGGGTTCGGCTCGGGAGACCCAGTACTTC.

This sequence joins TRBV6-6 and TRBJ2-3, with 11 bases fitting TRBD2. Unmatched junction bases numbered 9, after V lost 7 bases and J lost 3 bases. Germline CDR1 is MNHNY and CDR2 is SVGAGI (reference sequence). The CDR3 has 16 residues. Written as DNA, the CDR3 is TGTGCCAGCACTCAACTCCCTAGCGGGGGGACAGATACGCAGTATTTT. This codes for CASTQLPSGGTDTQYF.

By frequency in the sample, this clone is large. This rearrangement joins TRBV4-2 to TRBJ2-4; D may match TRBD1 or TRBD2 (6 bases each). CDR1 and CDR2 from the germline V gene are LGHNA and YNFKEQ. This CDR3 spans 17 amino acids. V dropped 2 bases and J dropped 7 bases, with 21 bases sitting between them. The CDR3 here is CASSQKGGSRGRNIQYF. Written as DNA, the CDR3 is TGTGCCAGCAGCCAAAAGGGGGGTAGCCGCGGTCGGAACATTCAGTACTTC.

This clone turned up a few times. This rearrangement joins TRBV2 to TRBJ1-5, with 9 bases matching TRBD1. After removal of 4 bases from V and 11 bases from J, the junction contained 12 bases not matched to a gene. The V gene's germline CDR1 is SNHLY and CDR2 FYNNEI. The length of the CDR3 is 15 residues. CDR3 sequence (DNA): TGTGCCAGCAGTGCCACAGGGGGCGTCAGGAGGACCCAGCATTTT. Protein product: CASSATGGVRRTQHF.

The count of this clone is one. The CDR3 coding sequence is TGTGCCAGCAGCCAAGCAACGCAGAGCTCCTACGAGCAGTACTTC. Translating it yields CASSQATQSSYEQYF. The V and J genes are TRBV4-2 and TRBJ2-7; D gene ambiguous. The CDR3 has 15 residues. V was cut by 1 base and J by 0 bases, with 10 bases left in between. The germline CDR1 and CDR2 sequences are LGHNA and YNFKEQ.

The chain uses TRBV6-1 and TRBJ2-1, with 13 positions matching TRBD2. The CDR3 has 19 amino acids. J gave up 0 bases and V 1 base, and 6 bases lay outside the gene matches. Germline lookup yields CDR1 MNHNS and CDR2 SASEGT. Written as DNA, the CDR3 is TGTGCCAGCAGTGAAGGGACTAGCGGGAGTGGGAGCTCCTACAATGAGCAGTTCTTC. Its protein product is CASSEGTSGSGSSYNEQFF.

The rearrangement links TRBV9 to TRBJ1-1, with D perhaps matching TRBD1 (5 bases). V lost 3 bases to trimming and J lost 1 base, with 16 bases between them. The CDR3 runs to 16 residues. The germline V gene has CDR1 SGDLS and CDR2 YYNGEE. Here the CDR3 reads CASSAFTGTGNTEAFF. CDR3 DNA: TGTGCCAGCAGCGCATTCACCGGGACGGGGAACACTGAAGCTTTCTTT.

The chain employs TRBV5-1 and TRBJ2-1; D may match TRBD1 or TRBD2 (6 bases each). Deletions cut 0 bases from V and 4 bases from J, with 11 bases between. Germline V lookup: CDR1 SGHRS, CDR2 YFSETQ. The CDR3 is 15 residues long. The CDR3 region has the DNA TGCGCCAGCAGCTTGGACGGGGGCGCGTACAATGAGCAGTTCTTC. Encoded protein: CASSLDGGAYNEQFF.

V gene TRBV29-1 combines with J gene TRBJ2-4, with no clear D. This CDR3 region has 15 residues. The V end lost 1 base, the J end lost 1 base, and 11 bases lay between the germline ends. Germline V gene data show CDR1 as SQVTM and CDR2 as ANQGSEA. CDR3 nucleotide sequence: TGCAGCGTTGAAGTAATGGGTGGGGCCAAAAACATTCAGTACTTC. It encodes CSVEVMGGAKNIQYF.

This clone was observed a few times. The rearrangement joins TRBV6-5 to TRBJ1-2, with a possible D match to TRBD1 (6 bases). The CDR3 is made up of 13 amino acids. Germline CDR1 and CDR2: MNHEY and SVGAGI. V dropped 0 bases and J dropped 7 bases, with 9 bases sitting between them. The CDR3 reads CASSYSGRGGYTF. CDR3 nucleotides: TGTGCCAGCAGTTACTCCGGCAGGGGTGGCTACACCTTC.

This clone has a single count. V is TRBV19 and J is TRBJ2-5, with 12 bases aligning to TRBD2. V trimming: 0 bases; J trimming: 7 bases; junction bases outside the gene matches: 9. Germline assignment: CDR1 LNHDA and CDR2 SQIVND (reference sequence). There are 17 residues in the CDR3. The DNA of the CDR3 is TGTGCCAGTAGTATAGAAACTAGCGGGGGGCCCTCCGGGACCCAGTACTTC. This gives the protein CASSIETSGGPSGTQYF. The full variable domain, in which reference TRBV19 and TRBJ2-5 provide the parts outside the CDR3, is DGGITQSPKYLFRKEGQNVTLSCEQNLNHDAMYWYRQDPGQGLRLIYYSQIVNDFQKGDIAEGYSVSREKKESFPLTVTSAQKNPTAFYLCASSIETSGGPSGTQYFGPGTRLLVL.

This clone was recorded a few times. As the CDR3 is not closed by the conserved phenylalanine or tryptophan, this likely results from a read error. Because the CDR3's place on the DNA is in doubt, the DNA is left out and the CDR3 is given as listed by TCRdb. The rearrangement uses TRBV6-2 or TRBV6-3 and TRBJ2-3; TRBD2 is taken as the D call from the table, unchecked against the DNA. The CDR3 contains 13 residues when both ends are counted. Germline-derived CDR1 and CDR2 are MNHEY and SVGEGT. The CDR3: CASSYELAGGNAI.

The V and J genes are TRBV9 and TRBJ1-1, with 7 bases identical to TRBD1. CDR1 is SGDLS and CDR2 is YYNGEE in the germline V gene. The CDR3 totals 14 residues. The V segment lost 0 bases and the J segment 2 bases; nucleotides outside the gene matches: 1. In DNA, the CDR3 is TGTGCCAGCAGCGTAGGGACAGGCAACACTGAAGCTTTCTTT. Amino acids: CASSVGTGNTEAFF.

CDR3 coding DNA: TGTGCCACCGAGGGACAGGGAAATTCACCCCTCCACTTT. Its translation: CATEGQGNSPLHF. V is TRBV10-3 and J is TRBJ1-6; 9 bases match TRBD1. The germline gives CDR1 ENHRY, CDR2 SYGVKD. This CDR3 is 13 amino acids long. J lost 7 bases, V lost 10 bases, and 5 bases had no gene match.

The CDR3 is CASSLLWGADQPQHF. In nucleotides, the CDR3 is TGTGCCAGCAGCTTACTTTGGGGGGCGGATCAGCCCCAGCATTTT. The V gene is TRBV7-6, the J gene TRBJ1-5, with D perhaps matching TRBD1 (6 bases). Germline V gene sequence: CDR1 SGHVS, CDR2 FNYEAQ. The CDR3 sequence is 15 residues long. Trimming took off 2 bases at V and 5 bases at J, with 13 bases between the two ends.

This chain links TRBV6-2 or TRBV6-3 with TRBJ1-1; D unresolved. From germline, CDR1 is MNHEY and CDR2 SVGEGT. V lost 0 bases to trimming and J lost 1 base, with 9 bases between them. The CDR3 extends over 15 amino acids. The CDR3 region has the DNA TGTGCCAGCAGTTACTCGAGGCCACGGAACACTGAAGCTTTCTTT. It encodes CASSYSRPRNTEAFF.